One sample yielded the 8 T cell receptor beta chains listed below, sequenced in a study of blood T cell repertoires in COVID-19 (TCRdb year 2020). The library came from the immunoSEQ multiplex PCR assay. Not all clones reach the TCRdb copy of this immuneACCESS table, which keeps in-frame sequences only. Checked studies attribute under half of the gap to unresolved V genes and leave the rest unexplained. In all, the sample holds about 48,000 clones, and approximately 90% of those were seen once. Jointly, the top ten make up 2.5% to 3.5% of the sample. Sequenced sample: PBMCs or T cells enriched from blood (not recorded which). The source is a woman aged 50 to 60 who had recovered from COVID-19.

This clone was picked up a small number of times. This sequence joins TRBV7-2 and TRBJ2-7; 10 nucleotides agree with TRBD2. This CDR3 contains 18 residues. After removal of 5 bases from V and 2 bases from J, the junction contained 15 bases not matched to a gene. Germline CDR1 reads SGHTA; CDR2 reads FQGNSA. CDR3 sequence reads: CASSKKVPGLAKTYEQYF. DNA for the CDR3: TGTGCCAGCAGCAAAAAGGTGCCGGGACTAGCGAAAACCTACGAGCAGTACTTC.

This clone has a single count. This chain joins TRBV27 and TRBJ1-6, with 9 positions matching TRBD1. The germline gives CDR1 MNHEY, CDR2 SMNVEV (reference sequence). CDR3 size: 14 residues. The trim removed 6 bases at V and 9 bases at J, leaving 6 bases unmatched. The CDR3, as DNA: TGTGCCAGCAGCGGACAGGGGAACGCTTCACCCCTCCACTTT. Its protein is CASSGQGNASPLHF.

This clone has just a few counts. In nucleotides, the CDR3 is TGTGCCAGCAGCCGCAACGTCGGGGAAACTGAAGCTTTCTTT. Translation: CASSRNVGETEAFF. The rearrangement joins TRBV11-1 to TRBJ1-1; D not resolved. The germline V and J ends were trimmed by 5 bases and 5 bases, with 15 bases remaining between them. The CDR3 loop spans 14 amino acids. Germline-derived CDR1 and CDR2 are SGHAT and FQDESV (reference sequence). The full variable domain, its missing parts supplied by reference TRBV11-1 and TRBJ1-1, is EAEVAQSPRYKITEKSQAVAFWCDPISGHATLYWYRQILGQGPELLVQFQDESVVDDSQLPKDRFSAERLKGVDSTLKIQPAELGDSAMYLCASSRNVGETEAFFGQGTRLTVV.

The chain couples TRBV27 to TRBJ2-7, with 10 bases fitting TRBD2. V gave up 7 bases and J gave up 4 bases; unmatched junction bases: 10. Germline loops: CDR1 MNHEY, CDR2 SMNVEV (reference sequence). CDR3 size: 15 residues. The CDR3: CASNRLAGGDYEQYF. CDR3 nucleotide sequence: TGTGCCAGCAACCGGTTAGCGGGAGGTGATTACGAGCAGTACTTC.

This clone was observed a few times. The chain links TRBV4-3 to TRBJ1-3; 7 bases fit TRBD1. Germline V lookup: CDR1 LGHNA, CDR2 YSLEER. This CDR3 is 15 amino acids long. The ends lost 5 bases at V and 0 bases at J; junction bases unmatched: 4. CDR3 sequence (DNA): TGCGCCAGCAGCAGGGACAGTTACTCTGGAAACACCATATATTTT. This gives the protein CASSRDSYSGNTIYF.

The chain joins TRBV14 to TRBJ2-2; 8 bases fit TRBD2. J gave up 6 bases and V 1 base, and 1 base lay outside the gene matches. The CDR3 runs 14 residues. CDR1 is SGHDN and CDR2 is FVKESK in the germline V gene. The CDR3 here is CASSQAGLAGELFF. CDR3 nucleotide sequence: TGTGCCAGCAGCCAAGCGGGACTAGCCGGGGAGCTGTTTTTT.

CDR3: CASSYATNEKLFF. The CDR3 region has the DNA TGCGCCAGCTCGTATGCAACTAATGAAAAACTGTTTTTT. J is TRBJ1-4 and V is TRBV5-1; D is unclear. The CDR3 is 13 amino acids. The ends were cut back, 7 bases at V and 0 bases at J, with 7 bases in the middle. CDR1 and CDR2 from the germline V gene are SGHRS and YFSETQ.

Only one count was recorded for this clone. This chain uses TRBV19 with TRBJ2-1, with unresolved D. Germline values: CDR1 LNHDA, CDR2 SQIVND (reference sequence). The V end was cut by 5 bases, the J end by 4 bases, with 18 bases between. This CDR3 is built from 16 residues. In DNA, the CDR3 is TGTGCCAGTAGTCCCCAGTACCGGGTTTTATACAATGAGCAGTTCTTC. Translating it yields CASSPQYRVLYNEQFF.